The 17 T cell receptor beta chains listed next were all sequenced from one sample in a study of cytomegalovirus exposure and HLA in healthy donors. The PCR was carried out with 60 Vbeta primers and 13 Jbeta primers. Libraries were prepared by immunoSEQ multiplex PCR; TCRdb keeps only in-frame clonotypes and omits some of them. Of more than 150,000 clones listed, approximately 88% are singletons. Sequenced: PBMCs. All receptors come from a young woman in good health and CMV-seronegative.

This clone came up a few times. The V and J genes are TRBV7-7 and TRBJ2-5, with 11 bases that match TRBD1. TRBJ2-7 matches the DNA end more closely, so the J call is doubtful. Germline CDR1 is SSHAT and CDR2 is FNYEAQ (reference sequence). This CDR3 contains 14 residues. CDR3 sequence reads: CASSVGQGAYEQYF. The CDR3 bases are TGTGCCAGCAGCGTGGGACAGGGGGCCTACGAGCAGTACTTC.

The count of this clone is one. The genes are TRBV12-5 and TRBJ1-4, with 10 nucleotides matching TRBD1. CDR1 is LGHNT, CDR2 FRNRAP, per germline. CDR3 size: 16 residues. V dropped 5 bases and J dropped 2; count of bases not matched to a gene: 5. The CDR3 reads CASGRPGQGTNEKLFF. Here the CDR3 DNA reads TGTGCTAGTGGTCGTCCGGGACAGGGGACTAATGAAAAACTGTTTTTT.

Comments on this clone: A much larger clonotype is one base distant, so this may be a read error. The chain links TRBV21-1 to TRBJ1-1; the table gives TRBD1 as D, unverified against the DNA. TRBV21-1 is shown as a pseudogene. There are 13 residues in the CDR3. CDR3 in amino acids: CASSKQGNTEAFF. The CDR3 coding sequence is TGTGCCAGCAGCAAACAGGGGAACACTGAAGCTTTCTTT.

This clone was seen just once. The gene calls are TRBV11-2 and TRBJ2-5; TRBD2 matches 7 bases. Germline CDR1 SGHAT, CDR2 FQNNGV. This CDR3 region has 16 residues. V shed 1 base and J 0 bases; nucleotides not matched to a gene: 5. This CDR3 reads CASSLGSRGNQETQYF. The DNA for the CDR3 is TGTGCCAGCAGCTTAGGATCGCGGGGGAACCAAGAGACCCAGTACTTC.

The V and J genes are TRBV2 and TRBJ1-6, with D unresolved. V lost 5 bases and J 7 bases, leaving 6 bases between the germline ends. The germline gives CDR1 SNHLY, CDR2 FYNNEI. The CDR3 is 12 residues long. The CDR3 protein is CASSPQNSPLHF. The DNA for the CDR3 is TGTGCCAGCAGTCCACAGAATTCACCCCTCCACTTT. The whole variable domain, filled in from reference TRBV2 and TRBJ1-6, reads EPEVTQTPSHQVTQMGQEVILRCVPISNHLYFYWYRQILGQKVEFLVSFYNNEISEKSEIFDDQFSVERPDGSNFTLKIRSTKLEDSAMYFCASSPQNSPLHFGNGTRLTVT.

The genes are TRBV7-9 and TRBJ1-1; 7 nucleotides match TRBD1. V dropped 3 bases and J dropped 3; count of bases not matched to a gene: 4. This CDR3 has 14 residues. From germline, CDR1 is SEHNR and CDR2 FQNEAQ (reference sequence). This CDR3 reads CASSFQGTDTEAFF. CDR3 coding DNA: TGTGCCAGCAGCTTCCAGGGGACAGACACTGAAGCTTTCTTT.

V usage is TRBV5-4 and J usage is TRBJ2-3; 9 nucleotides match TRBD2. Germline CDR1 SGHNT, CDR2 YYREEE (reference sequence). This CDR3 is built from 16 residues. The V gene end was trimmed by 0 bases and the J gene end by 2 bases; junction bases not matched to a gene: 4. DNA for the CDR3: TGTGCCAGCAGCTTGGGTAGCGGGGGCAACACAGATACGCAGTATTTT. Translation: CASSLGSGGNTDTQYF.

The chain uses TRBV28 and TRBJ1-1; no clear D. V was trimmed by 2 bases and J by 5 bases, leaving 15 bases between them. Germline CDR1 is MDHEN and CDR2 is SYDVKM. CDR3 size: 15 residues. The CDR3 here is CASSLDSTLRTEAFF. DNA of the CDR3: TGTGCCAGCAGTTTAGACTCAACCCTACGGACTGAAGCTTTCTTT.

This chain connects TRBV27 to TRBJ1-1, with 8 bases matching TRBD1. Germline CDR1 reads MNHEY; CDR2 reads SMNVEV (reference sequence). V trimming: 5 bases; J trimming: 1 base; junction bases outside the gene matches: 12. This CDR3 contains 17 residues. The CDR3 DNA sequence: TGTGCCAGCAGTAGATCCGTCCCGACAGGGGCGAACACTGAAGCTTTCTTT. Protein product: CASSRSVPTGANTEAFF.

This chain joins TRBV11-3 and TRBJ2-5, with D perhaps matching TRBD1 (6 bases). Germline lookup yields CDR1 SGHNT and CDR2 YENEEA. This CDR3 is built from 11 residues. The V and J ends lost 5 bases and 8 bases respectively, with 9 bases between them. The CDR3 reads CASSDRSTQYF. The CDR3 nucleotides read TGTGCCAGCAGCGACAGGTCCACCCAGTACTTC.

This chain joins TRBV15 and TRBJ1-5; the D is unclear. This CDR3 spans 12 amino acids. The V gene lost 0 bases and the J gene lost 11 bases, with 8 bases spanning the gap. Germline lookup yields CDR1 LNHNV and CDR2 YYDKDF (reference sequence). CDR3 residues: CATSREVAAQHF. CDR3 in DNA: TGTGCCACCAGCAGAGAGGTGGCAGCCCAGCATTTT.

The V call is TRBV6-5, the J call TRBJ1-2; 7 nucleotides match TRBD1. There are 13 residues in the CDR3. J was trimmed by 8 bases and V by 4 bases; bases with no gene match: 7. CDR1 MNHEY and CDR2 SVGAGI come from the germline V gene. Written as DNA, the CDR3 is TGTGCCAGCAGTTCAACAGGGGTTTTGGGCTACACCTTC. Translating gives CASSSTGVLGYTF.

This clone appeared a few times. The chain employs TRBV30 and TRBJ1-5; 8 positions match TRBD1. Trimming took 2 bases from V and 0 from J; bases not matched to a gene: 9. The CDR3 is made up of 17 amino acids. Germline values: CDR1 GTSNPN, CDR2 SVGIG (reference sequence). The CDR3 sequence: CAWSTSRTGNSNQPQHF. CDR3 nucleotide sequence: TGTGCCTGGAGTACCTCCCGGACAGGGAATAGCAATCAGCCCCAGCATTTT.

This clone has a handful of counts. The DNA of the CDR3 is TGTGCTAGTGGACTTACAGGGAGACCTTACAATGAGCAGTTCTTC. This gives the protein CASGLTGRPYNEQFF. The chain links TRBV12-5 to TRBJ2-1; the D gene is possibly TRBD1 (6 bases). Trimming pared 6 bases from V and 4 bases from J, leaving 16 bases between. CDR1 is LGHNT, CDR2 FRNRAP, per germline. The CDR3 totals 15 residues.

The chain is built from TRBV11-2 and TRBJ2-7; 9 positions match TRBD1. Germline loops: CDR1 SGHAT, CDR2 FQNNGV. The CDR3 loop spans 16 amino acids. The V segment lost 4 bases and the J segment 2 bases; nucleotides outside the gene matches: 9. The CDR3 sequence: CASSWTGEKGPYEQYF. CDR3 sequence (DNA): TGTGCCAGCAGCTGGACAGGGGAGAAGGGCCCCTACGAGCAGTACTTC. Full variable domain (missing parts from reference TRBV11-2 and TRBJ2-7): EAGVAQSPRYKIIEKRQSVAFWCNPISGHATLYWYQQILGQGPKLLIQFQNNGVVDDSQLPKDRFSAERLKGVDSTLKIQPAKLEDSAVYLCASSWTGEKGPYEQYFGPGTRLTVT.

V gene TRBV6-5 combines with J gene TRBJ1-2; the D gene is possibly TRBD1 (6 bases). The CDR3 is made up of 15 amino acids. V was clipped by 6 bases and J by 8 bases, with 22 bases between them. Germline CDR1 is MNHEY and CDR2 is SVGAGI. This CDR3 is CASRGPGGRDGGYTF. The CDR3 DNA reads as TGTGCCAGCAGGGGCCCGGGGGGGCGAGATGGGGGCTACACCTTC.

V gene TRBV19 combines with J gene TRBJ1-2; 9 positions agree with TRBD1. The V segment lost 6 bases and the J segment 4 bases; nucleotides outside the gene matches: 6. This CDR3 spans 14 amino acids. CDR1 LNHDA and CDR2 SQIVND come from the germline V gene (reference sequence). CDR3 sequence (DNA): TGTGCCAGTAGAGCGGACAGGGGCACCTATGGCTACACCTTC. As protein: CASRADRGTYGYTF. The whole variable domain, remainder taken from reference TRBV19 and TRBJ1-2, is DGGITQSPKYLFRKEGQNVTLSCEQNLNHDAMYWYRQDPGQGLRLIYYSQIVNDFQKGDIAEGYSVSREKKESFPLTVTSAQKNPTAFYLCASRADRGTYGYTFGSGTRLTVV.